This T cell receptor beta chain came from a study of CD8 T cells in Susac syndrome (dated by TCRdb to the late 2010s). As for the study more broadly: Repertoire sequencing was used to test whether CD8+ T cell activation and differentiation in Susac syndrome was antigen driven. Overall study outcomes, separate from this receptor: The number of individuals in the TCR sequencing and HLA analysis was acknowledged as relatively small.

V and J are truncated by 3 bases and 5 bases respectively, leaving an intervening sequence of 11 bases. Looking up the germline V gene (reference sequence) yields CDR1 DFQATT and CDR2 SNEGSKA. The CDR3 goes from the cysteine to the phenylalanine over 13 residues. Only the CDR3 DNA is retained, 39 bases long and in frame from the first base. RNA was extracted using the RNeasy kit, and roughly 0.5 to 1 microgram was reverse transcribed with random hexamers. The immunoSEQ multiplex PCR assay, covering 54 Vbeta and 13 Jbeta segments, was used to amplify TCR beta CDR3 regions. PCR amplification bias was corrected by using a synthetic template baseline for primer optimization and computational correction. As for the authors' bioinformatics: Reads were assigned to V, D and J genes according to IMGT and analyzed in immunoSEQ Analyzer, with only productive sequences retained. To calculate clonality, Shannon entropy was normalized by log2 of the number of productive unique sequences and then subtracted from one. Public and private clones were assessed among the 100 most prevalent clones of each patient and control. Clones were defined as Susac-specific when absent from the healthy and MS cohorts, from approximately 970 published viral clones and from other ImmuneACCESS disease sequences. TCRdb redid the processing of the public reads, applying fastp at Q25 and MiXCR, and retained in-frame beta chains. Rows with a matching CDR3 protein are joined into one entry that keeps the most common DNA and genes. TCRdb, not the original authors, processed these V and J calls. This sample comprises approximately 120,000 distinct CDR3 sequences, around 94% of them detected only once. Together, the top ten hold 0.087% of the sample.

Peripheral blood CD8+ and CD4+ T cells from healthy donors, Susac syndrome patients and multiple sclerosis patients were profiled using high-throughput TCR beta sequencing. Healthy donors were age- and sex-matched controls. Bulk CD8+ and CD4+ T cells were purified magnetically by negative isolation, whereas CD8+ TEMRA cells were enriched by FACS. Blood was collected in EDTA tubes and processed within 24 hours, with PBMCs isolated through density gradient centrifugation. PBMCs intended for TCR sequencing were cryopreserved in liquid nitrogen and thawed later in a water bath at 37 degrees C. The sorted or isolated CD4+, CD8+ and CD8+ TEMRA cells reached a purity of at least 90%. Details on this clonotype: Its antigen target is currently unknown. No clone much larger than this one lies a single base away; base qualities are absent.

The sequence was collected from a human donor in good health. Sample: CD4+ T cells from PBMCs. The chain is made from TRBV20-1 and TRBJ1-5; the D gene cannot be named for sure. The encoded CDR3 is CSARGREDQPQHF. In nucleotide form, the sequence is TGCAGTGCTAGGGGCCGGGAGGATCAGCCCCAGCATTTT.